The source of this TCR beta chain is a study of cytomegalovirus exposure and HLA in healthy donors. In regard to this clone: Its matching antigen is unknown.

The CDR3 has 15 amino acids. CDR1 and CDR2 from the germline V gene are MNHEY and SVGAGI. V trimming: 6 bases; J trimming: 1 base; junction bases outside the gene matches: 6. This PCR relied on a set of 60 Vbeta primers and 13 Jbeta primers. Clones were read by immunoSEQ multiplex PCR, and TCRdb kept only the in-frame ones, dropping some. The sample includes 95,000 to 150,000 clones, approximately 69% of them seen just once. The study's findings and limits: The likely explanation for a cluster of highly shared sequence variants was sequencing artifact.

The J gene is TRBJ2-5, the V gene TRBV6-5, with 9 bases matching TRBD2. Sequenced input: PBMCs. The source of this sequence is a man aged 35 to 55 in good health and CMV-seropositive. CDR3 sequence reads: CASRLGLARQETQYF. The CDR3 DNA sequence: TGTGCCAGCAGACTGGGACTAGCCCGCCAAGAGACCCAGTACTTC.